This record concerns one T cell receptor beta chain sequence. Antigen specificity is unknown. Both iRepertoire HTBI primers and Arm-PCR of CDR3 regions were used to build the TCR beta libraries. TCRdb passed the multiplex PCR reads through MiXCR, listing each CDR3 protein once. This repertoire shows under 250,000 distinct CDR3 sequences, 20% to 25% found once; its top ten account for around 14%. This record belongs to a study of regulatory T cells in long-lasting Graves disease. CDR1 LNHNV and CDR2 YYDKDF come from the germline V gene (reference sequence). CDR3 length equals 18 residues. The V and J ends lost 3 bases and 2 bases, in that order; junction bases with no gene match: 13. As to time point: newly diagnosed GD, antithyroid drugs for less than 3 months. RNA extracted from PBMCs served as the sequencing template. Patients came through an endocrinology department, and that department was in Xi'an, China.

Whole-study findings and limits: When disease was persistent, TRBV28, TRBJ1-2 and TRBJ2-5 were the favored segments. The study found lower TCR diversity in persistent Graves' patients than in newly diagnosed ones.

The V gene is TRBV15, the J gene TRBJ2-1; 7 bases map to TRBD1. The receptor was derived from a female donor with Graves disease. This specimen was peripheral blood mononuclear cells (PBMCs), taken at new diagnosis, from a patient treated with antithyroid drugs. The CDR3 DNA reads TGTGCCACCAGCAGCTTAGGGGGCCCAAGGGGGACCTACAATGAGCAGTTCTTC. This encodes CATSSLGGPRGTYNEQFF. The full variable domain, completed using reference TRBV15 and TRBJ2-1, is DAMVIQNPRYQVTQFGKPVTLSCSQTLNHNVMYWYQQKSSQAPKLLFHYYDKDFNNEADTPDNFQSRRPNTSFCFLDIRSPGLGDTAMYLCATSSLGGPRGTYNEQFFGPGTRLTVL.